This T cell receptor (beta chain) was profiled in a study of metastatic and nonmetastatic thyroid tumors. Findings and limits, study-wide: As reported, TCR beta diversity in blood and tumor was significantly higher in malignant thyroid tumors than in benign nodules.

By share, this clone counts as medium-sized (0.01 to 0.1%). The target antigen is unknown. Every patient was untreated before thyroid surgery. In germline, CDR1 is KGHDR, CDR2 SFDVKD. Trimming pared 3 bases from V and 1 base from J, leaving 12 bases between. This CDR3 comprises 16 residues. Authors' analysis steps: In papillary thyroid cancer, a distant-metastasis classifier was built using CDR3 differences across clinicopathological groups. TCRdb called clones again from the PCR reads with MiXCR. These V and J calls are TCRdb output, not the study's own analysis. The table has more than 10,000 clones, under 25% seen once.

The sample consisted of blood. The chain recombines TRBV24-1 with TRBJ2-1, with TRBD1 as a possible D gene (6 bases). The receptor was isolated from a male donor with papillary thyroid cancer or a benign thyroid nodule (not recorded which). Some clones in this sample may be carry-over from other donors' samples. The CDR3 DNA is TGTGCCACCAGTGATCCTACAGGGTGGTCCTACAATGAGCAGTTCTTC. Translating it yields CATSDPTGWSYNEQFF.